This record covers a single T cell receptor beta chain. Its antigen specificity is not known. No per-base quality is available; no much larger clone lies one base away. This record comes from a study of blood T cells in healthy people across ages (dated by TCRdb to between 2015 and 2016). Background on the whole study: In model experiments, template switching captured roughly one uniquely barcoded TCR beta cDNA molecule for every two T cells. Using deep sequencing normalized with unique cDNA molecular identifiers, the study measured how TCR beta repertoire diversity changes with age. Using the same blood draw, the study looked at two additional independent replicas of 1 million unique cDNA reads for two donors, one aged 18 to 30 and the other aged 80 or older. To avoid experimental bias, donors of different ages were spread randomly across the sequencing lanes. The donors were divided into four age groups: young (average around 16 years), middle-aged (roughly 40), aged (approximately 62) and long-lived (roughly 82). On the study overall, not on this receptor specifically: The percentage of naive T cells measured by flow cytometry correlated strongly with observed TCR beta diversity. Compared with the aged group, the long-lived group had more naive CD4+ T cells, fewer expanded clones and increased TCR diversity, a pattern suggesting age selection. Because profiling used bulk unsorted PBMCs, naive and antigen-experienced compartments could not be compared conclusively. Because donor CMV infection status was unknown, age-related changes in expanded clonotypes were potentially confounded. Total diversity estimates from one million sequenced T cells were considered lower bounds and underestimates. As age increased, observed TCR beta diversity per million T cells dropped in a roughly linear way, and a significant reduction was already evident by age around 41.

The donors were 40 or so Caucasian individuals from Russia, aged roughly 6 to 100 years, who were systemically healthy. Approximately 11 milliliters of peripheral blood were drawn from each donor into EDTA-treated Vacutainer tubes. Ficoll-Paque density-gradient centrifugation was used to isolate PBMCs, with at least 6 million per sample. Trizol reagent was used to extract total RNA from the PBMCs, yielding at least 6 micrograms per sample. Naive CD45RAhigh/CD27high T cell percentages were measured by flow cytometry on a PBMC aliquot from every donor. Reading from cysteine to phenylalanine, the CDR3 counts 14 amino acids. Just the 42-base CDR3 DNA is kept, in frame starting at base 1. Relative to germline, V is 1 base shorter and J is 11 bases shorter, with 17 bases between their ends. The germline V gene encodes CDR1 SGHAT and CDR2 FQNNGV. Library preparation employed 5' RACE. Sequenced using an Illumina HiSeq 2500. A second PCR of about 7 to 12 cycles was run with a J-beta primer mix and a sample-barcoded 5' primer. A unique molecular identifier was introduced onto each TCR beta cDNA molecule by a template-switch 5' adaptor carrying 12 random nucleotides. Each sample yielded at least 3 million CDR3-containing paired-end reads. All of the RNA was converted into first-strand cDNA using the Mint cDNA synthesis kit, with a TRBC-specific oligonucleotide serving as the primer. All cDNA was treated with uracil-DNA glycosylase and then went through a first 18-cycle PCR with the universal primers M1SS and BC2_uni_R. Under the source paper's analysis protocol: For normalization, 1 million high-quality reads were randomly selected from each sample, with every read carrying a distinct molecular identifier. Instead of being binned into consensus sequences, reads that shared molecular identifiers were thrown out. MiTCR, run with a Q25 quality threshold and the strictest error-elimination algorithm, handled CDR3 identification, clonotype clustering and error correction. A nonparametric unseen species model with Euler transformation was used to estimate a lower bound on total TCR beta diversity. Using fastp trimming at Q25 and MiXCR clonotype assembly, TCRdb reanalyzed the public sequencing data and kept in-frame beta chains. Under each unique CDR3 protein, matching rows form one entry showing the most common genes and DNA. The V and J calls follow TCRdb's processing rather than the paper's. This sample lists 1.5 million to 2 million distinct CDR3 sequences; roughly 52% were detected once. Together, the top ten hold around 2.1% of the sample.

The sequenced sample consisted of blood. The source is a woman aged 40 to 55 in good health. Recombination linked TRBV11-2 to TRBJ2-5; the D gene cannot be resolved reliably. The CDR3: CASSLVWALDEQYF. DNA sequence: TGTGCCAGCAGCTTAGTATGGGCATTGGATGAGCAGTACTTC.